The source of this T cell receptor (beta chain) is a study of T cells after yellow fever vaccination. About the study: Staining for CD3, CD45RA, CCR7 and CD95 enabled sorting of EM, EMRA, CM and Tscm memory subsets.

Each CDR3 protein gets one entry after TCRdb re-called the 5' RACE reads with MiXCR. The table shows approximately 27,000 distinct CDR3 sequences, with 5% to 6% occurring only once. The sample holds many counts of this clonotype. This sequence originates from a man aged 25 to 40 who received the YFV17D yellow fever vaccine. The source material was PBMCs, either bulk or a sorted T-cell subset (CD4+, CD8+, memory, or dextramer-sorted; not recorded which), sampled 15 days after the yellow fever booster vaccination.

CDR3 sequence: CASSLTSGGRARQTQYF. In DNA, the CDR3 is TGTGCCAGCAGTCTTACGTCGGGCGGGAGGGCCAGGCAGACCCAGTACTTC. The chain links TRBV6-5 to TRBJ2-5; 9 nucleotides match TRBD2. There are 17 residues in the CDR3. Per the germline V gene, CDR1 is MNHEY and CDR2 is SVGAGI. V trimming: 5 bases; J trimming: 6 bases; junction bases outside the gene matches: 16.